These 19 T cell receptor beta chains came from one sample sequenced in a study of blood T cell repertoires in COVID-19. Clones were sequenced by immunoSEQ multiplex PCR, and TCRdb holds only the in-frame ones, with some missing. The sample carries roughly 330,000 clones, approximately 90% recorded once. The sequencing sample was made of peripheral blood. The receptor source for this set is a woman aged 45-59 years with active or convalescent COVID-19.

The chain is built from TRBV5-1 and TRBJ2-2; 8 positions match TRBD2. The CDR3 has 17 residues. V lost 1 base to trimming and J lost 0 bases; unmatched junction nucleotides: 5. Germline V gene data show CDR1 as SGHRS and CDR2 as YFSETQ. CDR3: CASSLTGTRSNTGELFF. The CDR3 DNA is TGCGCCAGCAGCTTGACCGGGACTAGGTCGAACACCGGGGAGCTGTTTTTT.

The chain carries TRBV24-1 and TRBJ1-5; D ambiguous. In germline, CDR1 is KGHDR, CDR2 SFDVKD. V lost 9 bases and J 0 bases, leaving 14 bases between the germline ends. This CDR3 has 15 residues. The CDR3 region is CATVPRGYSNQPQHF. Written as DNA, the CDR3 is TGTGCCACCGTACCGAGAGGATATAGCAATCAGCCCCAGCATTTT.

V is TRBV28 and J is TRBJ1-5; maybe TRBD1 (5 bases). The ends were cut back, 5 bases at V and 5 bases at J, with 16 bases in the middle. CDR1 and CDR2 (germline): MDHEN, SYDVKM. The CDR3 consists of 15 residues. CDR3 residues: CASSDDRAGDQPQHF. CDR3 nucleotides: TGTGCCAGCAGTGACGACAGAGCGGGAGATCAGCCCCAGCATTTT.

The V call is TRBV4-3, the J call TRBJ2-7; 8 bases match TRBD1. CDR1 is LGHNA and CDR2 is YSLEER in the germline V gene. CDR3 length: 15 residues. The ends lost 1 base at V and 2 bases at J; junction bases unmatched: 4. The CDR3 nucleotides are TGCGCCAGCAGCCAAGTTGAGGGACAGGCCTACGAGCAGTACTTC. It encodes CASSQVEGQAYEQYF.

The J gene is TRBJ1-2, the V gene TRBV6-5, with D uncertain. The CDR3 runs 15 residues. V was clipped by 0 bases and J by 0 bases, with 8 bases between them. Germline V gives CDR1 MNHEY, CDR2 SVGAGI. CDR3 amino acids: CASSYSNLANYGYTF. DNA of the CDR3: TGTGCCAGCAGTTACTCTAATTTAGCTAACTATGGCTACACCTTC.

The genes are TRBV19 and TRBJ1-2; perhaps TRBD1 as D (6 bases). This CDR3 region has 12 residues. Looked up from germline, CDR1 is LNHDA and CDR2 is SQIVND (reference sequence). Trimming removed 4 bases at V and 6 bases at J, with 9 bases between. CDR3 protein: CASSRGGNGYTF. In nucleotides, the CDR3 is TGTGCCAGTAGTAGAGGGGGAAATGGCTACACCTTC.

The V gene is TRBV25-1, the J gene TRBJ1-1, with D perhaps TRBD1 (5 bases). The germline V and J ends were trimmed by 7 bases and 2 bases, with 11 bases remaining between them. Germline CDR1 and CDR2: MGHDK and SYGVNS. CDR3 size: 13 residues. CDR3 bases: TGTGCCAGCATGTATCAGGGCAACACTGAAGCTTTCTTT. Amino acids: CASMYQGNTEAFF. Full variable domain (remainder filled in from reference TRBV25-1 and TRBJ1-1): EADIYQTPRYLVIGTGKKITLECSQTMGHDKMYWYQQDPGMELHLIHYSYGVNSTEKGDLSSESTVSRIRTEHFPLTLESARPSHTSQYLCASMYQGNTEAFFGQGTRLTVV.

The V call is TRBV4-1, the J call TRBJ1-2, with D possibly TRBD1 on 5 matching bases. Looked up from germline, CDR1 is MGHRA and CDR2 is YSYEKL. V was pared by 2 bases and J by 4 bases, with 17 bases between. The CDR3 has 16 residues. The CDR3 DNA follows: TGCGCCAGCAGCCAACCCGGGGGGGGTGCCCGCTATGGCTACACCTTC. Its protein is CASSQPGGGARYGYTF.

V usage is TRBV19 and J usage is TRBJ2-1; D is uncertain. The CDR3 loop spans 13 amino acids. Per germline, CDR1 LNHDA and CDR2 SQIVND (reference sequence). With 3 bases removed from V and 15 bases from J, the gap between germline ends came to 18 bases. CDR3 nucleotide sequence: TGTGCCAGTAGTATTAATTACGCGGCCGGTTGGTTCTTC. This translates into CASSINYAAGWFF.

The chain combines TRBV28 with TRBJ2-2; TRBD2 agrees at 9 bases. CDR3 length equals 13 residues. The germline gives CDR1 MDHEN, CDR2 SYDVKM. The CDR3 DNA follows: TGTGTTTCGACTAGCGGGAACACCGGGGAGCTGTTTTTT. This translates into CVSTSGNTGELFF. The complete variable domain, with remaining parts taken from reference TRBV28 and TRBJ2-2, reads DVKVTQSSRYLVKRTGEKVFLECVQDMDHENMFWYRQDPGLGLRLIYFSYDVKMKEKGDIPEGYSVSREKKERFSLILESASTNQTSMYLCVSTSGNTGELFFGEGSRLTVL.

The rearrangement uses TRBV18 and TRBJ2-1; 7 bases are a match to TRBD2. J lost 5 bases, V lost 4 bases, and 8 bases had no gene match. The CDR3 is 15 amino acids. Germline V lookup: CDR1 KGHSH, CDR2 LQKENI. Here the CDR3 reads CASSLGLDPNNEQFF. CDR3 nucleotide sequence: TGTGCCAGCTCACTTGGACTAGATCCTAACAATGAGCAGTTCTTC. The full variable domain, its missing parts supplied by reference TRBV18 and TRBJ2-1, is NAGVMQNPRHLVRRRGQEARLRCSPMKGHSHVYWYRQLPEEGLKFMVYLQKENIIDESGMPKERFSAEFPKEGPSILRIQQVVRGDSAAYFCASSLGLDPNNEQFFGPGTRLTVL.

This clone came up a few times. The chain carries TRBV7-2 and TRBJ1-6; the match to TRBD1 covers 9 bases. After removal of 5 bases from V and 9 bases from J, the junction contained 8 bases not matched to a gene. The CDR3 is 15 residues long. CDR1 SGHTA and CDR2 FQGNSA come from the germline V gene. CDR3 amino acids: CASSPSRTGVSPLHF. CDR3 coding DNA: TGTGCCAGCAGCCCCTCGAGGACAGGGGTTTCACCCCTCCACTTT.

The genes are TRBV9 and TRBJ2-3; a weak D match, TRBD2 (6 bases). The germline V and J ends were trimmed by 2 bases and 0 bases, with 16 bases remaining between them. Germline V gene lookup returns CDR1 SGDLS and CDR2 YYNGEE. CDR3 size: 17 residues. The CDR3 region has the DNA TGTGCCAGCAGCGTCCGGGACTCCCGTGCTAGCACAGATACGCAGTATTTT. This encodes CASSVRDSRASTDTQYF. Full variable domain (missing parts from reference TRBV9 and TRBJ2-3): DSGVTQTPKHLITATGQRVTLRCSPRSGDLSVYWYQQSLDQGLQFLIQYYNGEERAKGNILERFSAQQFPDLHSELNLSSLELGDSALYFCASSVRDSRASTDTQYFGPGTRLTVL.

V and J are TRBV7-9 and TRBJ2-1; 8 bases are a match to TRBD2. Germline lookup yields CDR1 SEHNR and CDR2 FQNEAQ (reference sequence). V shed 6 bases and J 8 bases; nucleotides not matched to a gene: 12. The CDR3 spans 15 residues. The DNA of the CDR3 is TGTGCCAGCAGTTACCCCCGGGGGGGCCAAGATGAGCAGTTCTTC. Encoded protein: CASSYPRGGQDEQFF.

This chain joins TRBV6-2 or TRBV6-3 and TRBJ2-3, with D perhaps matching TRBD1 (7 bases). Germline CDR1 reads MNHEY; CDR2 reads SVGEGT. This CDR3 region has 14 residues. V shed 5 bases and J shed 4 bases, with 13 bases lying between them. The chain's CDR3 is CASSPDREADTQYF. The CDR3 nucleotides are TGTGCCAGCAGTCCAGACAGGGAGGCAGATACGCAGTATTTT.

This rearrangement joins TRBV4-2 to TRBJ1-2; possibly TRBD1 for D (6 bases). The CDR3 consists of 15 residues. Germline CDR1 is LGHNA and CDR2 is YNFKEQ. Trimming stripped 1 base from V and 6 bases from J, with 15 bases between. The CDR3 here is CASSQGQEKGDGYTF. CDR3 sequence (DNA): TGTGCCAGCAGCCAAGGGCAGGAGAAGGGGGATGGCTACACCTTC.

The CDR3 loop is CATSRDTESNYGYTF. CDR3 bases: TGTGCCACCAGCAGAGATACAGAATCTAACTATGGCTACACCTTC. This rearrangement joins TRBV15 to TRBJ1-2; D remains unclear. Germline lookup yields CDR1 LNHNV and CDR2 YYDKDF (reference sequence). V lost 0 bases and J lost 0, with 8 bases in between. The length of the CDR3 is 15 residues.

The V call is TRBV6-5, the J call TRBJ1-1; 7 nucleotides line up with TRBD1. The V segment lost 6 bases and the J segment 1 base; nucleotides outside the gene matches: 8. Germline CDR1 MNHEY, CDR2 SVGAGI. This CDR3 spans 15 amino acids. The DNA for the CDR3 is TGTGCCAGCAGGAGACGACAGGGTCGGAACACTGAAGCTTTCTTT. Amino acids: CASRRRQGRNTEAFF.

The V and J genes are TRBV12-3 or TRBV12-4 and TRBJ1-2, with D perhaps TRBD1 (5 bases). V lost 6 bases and J lost 10, with 12 bases in between. The CDR3 is 11 amino acids. The CDR3 DNA reads as TGTGCCAGCAGCCAGGGATCCTCCTACACCTTC. It specifies CASSQGSSYTF.